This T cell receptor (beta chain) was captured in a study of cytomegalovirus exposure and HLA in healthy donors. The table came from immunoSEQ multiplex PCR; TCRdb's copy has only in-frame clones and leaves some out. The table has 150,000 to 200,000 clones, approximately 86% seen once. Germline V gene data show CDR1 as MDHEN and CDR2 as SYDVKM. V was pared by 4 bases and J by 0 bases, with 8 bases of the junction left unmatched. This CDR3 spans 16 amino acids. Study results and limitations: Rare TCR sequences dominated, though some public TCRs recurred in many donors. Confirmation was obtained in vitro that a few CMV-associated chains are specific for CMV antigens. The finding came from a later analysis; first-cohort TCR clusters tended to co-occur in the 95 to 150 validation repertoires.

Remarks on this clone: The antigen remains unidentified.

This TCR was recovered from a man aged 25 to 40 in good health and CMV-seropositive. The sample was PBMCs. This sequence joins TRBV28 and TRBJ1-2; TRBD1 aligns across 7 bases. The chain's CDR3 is CASSSFDREANYGYTF. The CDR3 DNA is TGTGCCAGCAGTTCCTTCGACAGGGAGGCTAACTATGGCTACACCTTC.